The following is a T cell receptor beta chain sequence with its context. J was trimmed by 3 bases and V by 5 bases; bases with no gene match: 6. This CDR3 region has 13 residues. CDR1 is GTSNPN and CDR2 is SVGIG in the germline V gene (reference sequence). TCRdb reprocessed the RT-PCR reads via MiXCR and lists one record per CDR3 protein. Altogether approximately 720,000 distinct CDR3 sequences are present, 14% being singletons, with the ten largest covering 3.6%. The clonotype comes from a female donor in good health, serving as a healthy control. The material sequenced was memory CD4+ T cells from blood. This rearrangement joins TRBV30 to TRBJ1-1; TRBD1 matches at 7 bases. The CDR3 coding sequence is TGTGCCTGGGGCCGCGGGACAGACACTGAAGCTTTCTTT. Encoded protein: CAWGRGTDTEAFF. Drawing the rest from reference TRBV30 and TRBJ1-1, the complete variable domain is SQTIHQWPATLVQPVGSPLSLECTVEGTSNPNLYWYRQAAGRGLQLLFYSVGIGQISSEVPQNLSASRPQDRQFILSSKKLLLSDSGFYLCAWGRGTDTEAFFGQGTRLTVV.